The TCR beta chain described here comes from a study of molecular identifiers for immune sequencing clone quantification. Looked up from germline, CDR1 is MDHEN and CDR2 is SYDVKM. The V gene end was trimmed by 2 bases and the J gene end by 0 bases; junction bases not matched to a gene: 10. CDR3 length: 18 residues. Study findings and constraints: Identical TCR molecules that share a barcode could lead to an underestimation of highly expanded clone sizes.

As regards this clonotype: Its matching antigen is unknown. Just one base apart from a much larger clone, this may be a read error. The conserved phenylalanine or tryptophan is not found at the CDR3 terminus, so this likely reflects a read error.

Naive CD8 T cells were picked out by sorting for CD8+CD4-CCR7+CD45RA+. TCRdb re-analysed the PCR reads in MiXCR, keeping a single row per CDR3 protein. The sample yields about 36,000 distinct CDR3 sequences, under 20% seen once. This chain connects TRBV28 to TRBJ1-5; TRBD1 aligns across 7 bases. This TCR derives from a human donor in good health. Some libraries in this study had Jurkat cell RNA spiked in. The sample was naive CD8+ T cells from blood, with Jurkat cell RNA spiked in. Specified subset: FACS-sorted CD8+CD4-CCR7+CD45RA+ naive T cells. CDR3 protein: CASSLPTGVVGSNQPQHY. CDR3 DNA sequence: TGTGCCAGCAGTTTACCAACAGGGGTAGTGGGTAGCAATCAGCCCCAGCATTAT.